This entry describes one T cell receptor beta chain. The specificity of this receptor is unknown. Base-call qualities are not available, and no considerably larger clone is one nucleotide away. Library preparation was by the immunoSEQ multiplex PCR assay. TCRdb limited this immuneACCESS table to in-frame rearrangements with V and J called. A share of clones is missing; checked studies link under half to unresolved V genes, and the rest is unexplained. Within this sample are fewer than 40,000 clones, with around 87% of them counted one time only. About 0.8% of the sample is held by the ten biggest clonotypes. The CDR3, cysteine through phenylalanine, is 15 amino acids long. CDR3 DNA only is kept here, 45 bases in frame from base 1. V gives up 1 base and J gives up 1 base, and the segment between their germline ends measures 10 bases. Based on the germline V gene (reference sequence), the CDR1 and CDR2 sequences are SEHNR and FQNEAQ.

For TCR Vbeta sequencing, memory CD4+ T cells were sorted ex vivo from the peripheral blood of narcolepsy patients and healthy controls. The sample belongs to a study of T cells in narcolepsy (dated by TCRdb to between 2018 and 2020). Study-wide context: The study enrolled patients with narcolepsy type 1 or type 2 (NT1, NT2) together with healthy control donors. The study used TCR Vbeta sequencing to track clonotypes in blood and CSF while looking for autoreactive T cells in narcolepsy patients that target self-antigens of hypocretin neurons (hypocretin, TRIB2).

Study-wide findings and limitations: Numbers of sequenced blood memory CD4+ clonotypes were comparable, averaging roughly 37,000 in patients and roughly 30,000 in controls. Some blood memory CD4+ repertoires from patients and controls contained no sequences matching autoreactive T cell clones. Plots that compared CSF and blood CD4+ T cell clonotypes from the same patient highlighted HCRT-specific and TRIB2-specific autoreactive clonotypes. According to the report, autoreactive clonotypes were detected serially in the blood of the same patients and of different patients, but not in healthy controls.

This TCR derives from a human donor with narcolepsy. The V gene is TRBV7-9 and the J gene is TRBJ1-1, with a weak D call of TRBD1 (6 bases match). Sequenced: CD45RA- memory CD4+ T cells from PBMCs. The sample's cell subset or site label, decoded: memory T cells sorted ex vivo from peripheral blood. Here is the DNA: TGTGCCAGCAGCTTAGACGGACAGAGGAACACTGAAGCTTTCTTT. Its protein product is CASSLDGQRNTEAFF.